This T cell receptor beta chain was captured in a study of blood T cell repertoires in COVID-19. This CDR3 has 14 residues. Germline CDR1 reads KGHSH; CDR2 reads LQKENI. Trimming removed 6 bases from V and 16 bases from J; junction bases left unmatched: 16. This clone has a single count. Profiling relied on immunoSEQ multiplex PCR, and the TCRdb table lists in-frame clones only, not all of them. The table has 250,000 to 350,000 clones, approximately 88% seen once. This clonotype was obtained from a human donor with COVID-19, enrolled during active disease. The donor label of this sample is uncertain. The V and J genes are TRBV18 and TRBJ2-1; TRBD2 agrees at 9 bases. Sequenced: peripheral blood. Here the CDR3 reads CASSKTGGRALSFF. The CDR3 DNA sequence: TGTGCCAGCTCCAAGACTGGCGGGAGGGCCTTATCTTTCTTC. Using reference TRBV18 and TRBJ2-1 for the parts outside the CDR3, the full variable domain is NAGVMQNPRHLVRRRGQEARLRCSPMKGHSHVYWYRQLPEEGLKFMVYLQKENIIDESGMPKERFSAEFPKEGPSILRIQQVVRGDSAAYFCASSKTGGRALSFFGPGTRLTVL.